Listed below are T cell receptor beta chains from one sample, sequenced in a study of early T cells in non-severe SARS-CoV-2 infection. TCRdb reprocessed the 5' RACE reads via MiXCR and lists one record per CDR3 protein. The top ten clones hold roughly 9.5% of a sample with around 12,000 distinct CDR3 sequences, 4.8% of them seen once. Material for sequencing was whole blood. The source of these receptors is an adult who was a healthcare worker with PCR-confirmed SARS-CoV-2 infection or an uninfected control (not recorded which). Both conserved end residues are part of each CDR3. A D gene is named only where the DNA matches it firmly. Some rows have no size entry. The others give once, few or many, or a class for an expanded clone.

d_call clone_size j_call v_call cdr3_aa cdr3_nt
. medium-sized TRBJ2-1 TRBV27 CASSLRFHNEQFF TGTGCCAGCAGTTTGAGGTTTCACAATGAGCAGTTCTTC
. many TRBJ2-3 TRBV19 CASSVPWGDGTDTQYF TGTGCCAGTAGTGTCCCTTGGGGGGACGGAACAGATACGCAGTATTTT
. few TRBJ1-2 TRBV5-1 CASTPTGGIYGYTF TGCGCCAGCACCCCAACCGGGGGGATCTATGGCTACACCTTC
TRBD1 . TRBJ2-7 TRBV12-3/TRBV12-4 CASSWTGATYEQYF TGTGCCAGCAGTTGGACAGGGGCCACCTACGAGCAGTACTTC
. many TRBJ2-7 TRBV7-9 CASSLFSYEQYF TGTGCCAGCAGCTTATTCTCCTACGAGCAGTACTTC
TRBD2 medium-sized TRBJ2-5 TRBV5-1 CASSLYGGKETQYF TGCGCCAGCAGCTTGTACGGGGGGAAAGAGACCCAGTACTTC
TRBD1 few TRBJ2-7 TRBV2 CASGKDRGKSYEQYF TGTGCCAGCGGTAAGGACAGGGGTAAATCCTACGAGCAGTACTTC
. many TRBJ1-1 TRBV6-2/TRBV6-3 CASSYSYGDPEAFF TGTGCCAGCAGTTACTCTTACGGGGATCCTGAAGCTTTCTTT
. many TRBJ1-5 TRBV19 CASSTDISQPQHF TGTGCCAGTAGTACCGACATCAGCCAGCCCCAGCATTTT
. medium-sized TRBJ1-2 TRBV19 CASSPPGATLYHGYTF TGTGCCAGTAGTCCACCGGGGGCGACCCTTTACCATGGCTACACCTTC
. many TRBJ2-3 TRBV24-1 CATSDPGGSGTDTQYF TGTGCCACCAGTGACCCCGGGGGCTCCGGCACAGATACGCAGTATTTT
. medium-sized TRBJ2-7 TRBV4-2 CASSQDAGDSSYEQYF TGTGCCAGCAGCCAAGATGCAGGGGACTCATCCTACGAGCAGTACTTC
. . TRBJ2-1 TRBV7-9 CASSSGSSSYNEQFF TGTGCCAGCAGCTCTGGATCGAGCTCCTACAATGAGCAGTTCTTC
. many TRBJ1-1 TRBV18 CASSPPRGRGTEAFF TGTGCCAGCTCACCCCCAAGAGGTAGAGGCACTGAAGCTTTCTTT
. few TRBJ2-1 TRBV6-4 CASSDSIRGNEQFF TGTGCCAGCAGTGACTCGATTCGGGGCAATGAGCAGTTCTTC
. many TRBJ2-2 TRBV7-2 CASSLYSDTGELFF TGTGCCAGCAGCTTATATTCAGACACCGGGGAGCTGTTTTTT
. many TRBJ2-1 TRBV6-2/TRBV6-3 CASSGWDLTAREQFF TGTGCCTCCTCTGGCTGGGACTTGACGGCCAGAGAGCAGTTCTTC
TRBD1 . TRBJ1-4 TRBV6-6 CASSNPGQGEKLFF TGTGCCAGCAGTAATCCGGGACAGGGAGAAAAACTGTTTTTT
. . TRBJ2-1 TRBV5-1 CASSLTAGTASYNEQFF TGCGCCAGCAGCCTGACCGCGGGGACAGCCTCCTACAATGAGCAGTTCTTC
TRBD2 . TRBJ2-3 TRBV7-2 CASSSGGLGQYF TGTGCCAGCAGCTCCGGCGGACTAGGGCAGTATTTT
. medium-sized TRBJ1-6 TRBV6-6 CASSYGGSDSPLHF TGTGCCAGCAGTTACGGAGGGTCCGATTCACCCCTCCACTTT
. medium-sized TRBJ1-2 TRBV29-1 CSVGDGGSTYPGYTF TGCAGCGTTGGGGACGGGGGCTCAACCTACCCGGGCTACACCTTC
. many TRBJ2-3 TRBV11-3 CASSSSSTDTQYF TGTGCCAGCAGCTCCTCAAGCACAGATACGCAGTATTTT
TRBD1 many TRBJ2-1 TRBV19 CASSRDRGYNEQFF TGTGCCAGTAGCCGGGACAGGGGCTACAATGAGCAGTTCTTC
. medium-sized TRBJ2-1 TRBV7-2 CASRGRNNEQFF TGTGCCAGCAGAGGTCGTAACAATGAGCAGTTCTTC
TRBD1 many TRBJ2-5 TRBV5-1 CASSLANAGQGRETQYF TGCGCCAGCAGCTTGGCCAACGCGGGACAGGGGAGAGAGACCCAGTACTTC
TRBD1 many TRBJ1-1 TRBV13 CASSKQGSLPEAFF TGTGCCAGCAGCAAACAGGGGTCCCTACCTGAAGCTTTCTTT
. many TRBJ1-1 TRBV20-1 CSAVMNTEAFF TGCAGTGCGGTCATGAACACTGAAGCTTTCTTT
TRBD1 many TRBJ1-1 TRBV18 CASSSTGGNPEAFF TGTGCCAGCTCGTCTACAGGGGGCAACCCTGAAGCTTTCTTT
TRBD1 medium-sized TRBJ1-4 TRBV25-1 CASSGRTGWLEKLFF TGTGCCAGCAGTGGAAGGACAGGGTGGTTGGAAAAACTGTTTTTT
TRBD2 few TRBJ2-3 TRBV20-1 CSAEGTSLRGDTQYF TGCAGTGCTGAGGGGACTAGCTTGCGGGGAGATACGCAGTATTTT
. medium-sized TRBJ2-7 TRBV25-1 CASSACYGPRSVLGDCEQYF TGTGCCAGCAGTGCGTGCTATGGTCCCCGCTCCGTTCTCGGTGATTGCGAGCAGTACTTC
. many TRBJ2-5 TRBV6-2/TRBV6-3 CASSYSRSMPRQYF TGTGCCAGCAGTTACTCGAGGTCGATGCCGAGACAGTACTTC
. medium-sized TRBJ2-5 TRBV19 CASSTTGAWETQYF TGTGCCAGTAGTACAACAGGTGCTTGGGAGACCCAGTACTTC
TRBD1 . TRBJ2-7 TRBV20-1 CSASGTGGIFYEQYF TGCAGTGCTTCCGGGACAGGGGGGATATTTTACGAGCAGTACTTC
TRBD1 many TRBJ2-7 TRBV12-3/TRBV12-4 CASSLFFSGQGYEQYF TGTGCCAGCAGTTTATTCTTTTCGGGACAGGGCTACGAGCAGTACTTC
TRBD2 . TRBJ2-1 TRBV3-1 CASRESGGREQFF TGTGCCAGCAGGGAGTCGGGGGGGCGTGAGCAGTTCTTC
TRBD1 many TRBJ2-4 TRBV7-9 CASSLPPGGRANIQYF TGTGCCAGCAGCTTACCCCCAGGGGGTAGGGCAAACATTCAGTACTTC
TRBD2 few TRBJ2-5 TRBV9 CASSAPGGVRETQYF TGTGCCAGCAGCGCCCCCGGGGGGGTGCGGGAGACCCAGTACTTC
. medium-sized TRBJ1-1 TRBV5-1 CASSFGSVGGADTEAFF TGCGCCAGCAGCTTCGGAAGTGTCGGAGGGGCCGACACTGAAGCTTTCTTT
. many TRBJ2-1 TRBV12-3/TRBV12-4 CASSLTGSLGIF TGTGCCAGCAGTCTTACAGGGAGCCTCGGGATCTTC
TRBD1 . TRBJ1-4 TRBV5-1 CASSLVTGDEKLFF TGCGCCAGCAGCTTGGTAACAGGGGATGAAAAACTGTTTTTT
. many TRBJ1-1 TRBV13 CASTRRTVNEAFF TGTGCCAGCACACGTCGGACAGTGAATGAAGCTTTCTTT
TRBD2 many TRBJ2-3 TRBV12-5 CATSGAGGTDTQYF TGTGCTACCTCTGGGGCGGGGGGCACAGATACGCAGTATTTT
TRBD1 medium-sized TRBJ1-1 TRBV7-9 CASSLITGTGNTEAFF TGTGCCAGCAGTCTAATCACCGGGACAGGTAACACTGAAGCTTTCTTT
. . TRBJ1-2 TRBV19 CASSIDGQIYGYTF TGTGCCAGTAGTATAGACGGACAGATCTATGGCTACACCTTC
. many TRBJ1-1 TRBV6-1 CASSDLYEAFF TGTGCCAGCAGTGACCTTTATGAAGCTTTCTTT
TRBD1 . TRBJ1-5 TRBV2 CASSELGQGNQPQHF TGTGCCAGCAGTGAGCTGGGACAGGGGAATCAGCCCCAGCATTTT
TRBD1 few TRBJ1-1 TRBV4-1 CASRRGQGALLSIAFF TGCGCCAGCAGACGGGGACAGGGAGCGCTATTATCGATTGCTTTCTTT
TRBD2 medium-sized TRBJ2-1 TRBV5-1 CASSLLRASGNNEQFF TGCGCCAGCAGCTTGTTGAGGGCTAGCGGAAACAATGAGCAGTTCTTC
. many TRBJ1-2 TRBV7-3 CASSQTGVYGYTF TGTGCCAGCAGCCAGACGGGTGTCTATGGCTACACCTTC
TRBD1 medium-sized TRBJ1-2 TRBV25-1 CASSAGGGYTF TGTGCCAGCAGTGCAGGGGGCGGCTACACCTTC
TRBD1 few TRBJ1-1 TRBV6-5 CASRRGQSNTEAFF TGTGCCAGCAGAAGGGGACAGTCCAACACTGAAGCTTTCTTT
. medium-sized TRBJ2-4 TRBV7-2 CASSLERGRVQYF TGTGCCAGCAGCTTAGAAAGGGGACGGGTTCAGTACTTC
TRBD1 few TRBJ2-7 TRBV11-2 CASSRPPGQGTYEQYF TGTGCCAGCAGCCGGCCCCCGGGACAGGGAACCTACGAGCAGTACTTC
. many TRBJ2-5 TRBV12-5 CASGLAPGEETQYF TGTGCTAGTGGTTTGGCCCCGGGGGAAGAGACCCAGTACTTC
. many TRBJ2-1 TRBV20-1 CSALDSTNEQFF TGCAGTGCCCTCGATTCCACCAATGAGCAGTTCTTC
. many TRBJ1-3 TRBV10-3 CAINPGTSGNTIYF TGTGCCATCAACCCAGGTACCTCTGGAAACACCATATATTTT